One sample yielded the 26 T cell receptor beta chains listed below, sequenced in a study of cytomegalovirus exposure and HLA in healthy donors. Both 60 Vbeta primers and 13 Jbeta primers went into the PCR. Produced via immunoSEQ multiplex PCR; TCRdb's table is partial and in-frame only. This table holds fewer than 110,000 clones, about 70% found once. The sequencing input was PBMCs. All receptors come from a middle-aged woman in good health and CMV-seronegative.

The CDR3 DNA reads TGTGCCAGCAGTTCCCCTCGTCTAGGGGGCGTAACCGGGGAGCTGTTTTTT. It specifies CASSSPRLGGVTGELFF. The V and J genes are TRBV27 and TRBJ2-2, with 7 nucleotides matching TRBD1. The germline CDR1 and CDR2 sequences are MNHEY and SMNVEV (reference sequence). The CDR3 extends over 17 amino acids. V was clipped by 4 bases and J by 5 bases; unmatched bases: 13.

This clone was counted once. The rearrangement uses TRBV19 and TRBJ2-7; 11 bases fit TRBD2. V was clipped by 7 bases and J by 2 bases; unmatched bases: 10. CDR3 length equals 16 residues. Looked up from germline, CDR1 is LNHDA and CDR2 is SQIVND (reference sequence). The DNA for the CDR3 is TGTGCCAGTACGAACGCTGGACTAGCGGGTCCCTACGAGCAGTACTTC. This encodes CASTNAGLAGPYEQYF.

The chain is built from TRBV28 and TRBJ2-5; TRBD1 aligns across 11 bases. Trimming took 6 bases from V and 4 from J; bases not matched to a gene: 1. This CDR3 is 13 amino acids long. Germline CDR1 is MDHEN and CDR2 is SYDVKM. In DNA form, the CDR3 reads TGTGCCAGCAGGGACAGGGGGCGAGAGACCCAGTACTTC. Protein: CASRDRGRETQYF.

In this sample, this clone turned up once. The chain has TRBV19 and TRBJ2-5, with a possible D match to TRBD1 (6 bases). The closer fit of TRBJ2-7 to the DNA end suggests the J call may be wrong. Germline V gene data show CDR1 as LNHDA and CDR2 as SQIVND (reference sequence). CDR3 length: 16 residues. The CDR3 DNA follows: TGTGCCAGTAGTATTCGAGGGGGTGGAAACGAATACGAGCAGTACTTC. It translates to CASSIRGGGNEYEQYF.

This clone was observed a handful of times. The chain employs TRBV5-1 and TRBJ2-1; the D gene is possibly TRBD2 (7 bases). This CDR3 is 18 amino acids long. Germline CDR1 is SGHRS and CDR2 is YFSETQ. V was pared by 0 bases and J by 4 bases, with 20 bases between. The CDR3 loop is CASSLAWGVGGAYNEQFF. CDR3 coding DNA: TGCGCCAGCAGCTTGGCCTGGGGCGTGGGGGGGGCTTACAATGAGCAGTTCTTC.

The chain carries TRBV18 and TRBJ1-5; no clear D. The CDR3 has 16 residues. Germline V CDR1 and CDR2: KGHSH, LQKENI. The V end was cut by 5 bases, the J end by 0 bases, with 14 bases between. This chain's CDR3 is CASSVSTPNSNQPQHF. CDR3 nucleotide sequence: TGTGCCAGCTCAGTTTCGACACCAAATAGCAATCAGCCCCAGCATTTT.

The rearrangement links TRBV10-2 to TRBJ2-7, with a weak D call TRBD1 (6 bases). The germline CDR1 and CDR2 sequences are WSHSY and SAAADI. V lost 7 bases and J 0 bases, leaving 10 bases between the germline ends. This CDR3 has 13 residues. This CDR3 reads CASTDRNSYEQYF. The CDR3 DNA reads TGCGCCAGCACAGACAGGAACTCCTACGAGCAGTACTTC.

The chain joins TRBV27 to TRBJ1-5; 7 bases agree with TRBD1. With 2 bases clipped from V and 7 bases from J, the junction kept 8 bases outside the gene matches. Germline V gene sequence: CDR1 MNHEY, CDR2 SMNVEV (reference sequence). The CDR3 sequence is 15 residues long. Here the CDR3 reads CASSLAEGAGQPQHF. For the CDR3, the DNA is TGTGCCAGCAGTTTAGCAGAGGGGGCAGGGCAGCCCCAGCATTTT.

This chain connects TRBV11-3 to TRBJ2-5; the D gene is possibly TRBD2 (5 bases). V lost 6 bases and J 5 bases, leaving 13 bases between the germline ends. The CDR3 spans 13 residues. CDR1 and CDR2 (germline): SGHNT, YENEEA. The DNA of the CDR3 is TGTGCCAGCAGTACCCCCGGGGTTGAGACCCAGTACTTC. Amino acid sequence: CASSTPGVETQYF.

V is TRBV5-1 and J is TRBJ2-1; D is ambiguous. This CDR3 has 15 amino acids. Trimming left V 0 bases short and J 5 bases short, with 12 bases between. The germline V gene encodes CDR1 SGHRS and CDR2 YFSETQ. CDR3 residues: CASSLVLARNNEQFF. As DNA, the CDR3 is TGCGCCAGCAGCTTGGTATTAGCCAGAAACAATGAGCAGTTCTTC.

V and J are TRBV7-2 and TRBJ2-3, with 8 nucleotides matching TRBD2. V shed 1 base, J shed 2 bases, and the junction held 5 bases outside the gene matches. Germline V lookup: CDR1 SGHTA, CDR2 FQGNSA. The CDR3 has 16 residues. The CDR3 nucleotides read TGTGCCAGCAGCTTAGTTCCGGGAGGGGCCACAGATACGCAGTATTTT. Its translation: CASSLVPGGATDTQYF.

CDR3 nucleotide sequence: TGTGCCAGCAGCGACAGGGTCCATAACGAAAAACTGTTTTTT. This translates into CASSDRVHNEKLFF. This chain uses TRBV6-1 with TRBJ1-4; TRBD1 agrees at 7 bases. CDR1 is MNHNS and CDR2 is SASEGT in the germline V gene. CDR3 length equals 14 residues. With 6 bases clipped from V and 8 bases from J, the junction kept 9 bases outside the gene matches.

This clone was detected only a few times. The V call is TRBV27, the J call TRBJ1-2; 10 nucleotides agree with TRBD1. CDR1 and CDR2 (germline): MNHEY, SMNVEV (reference sequence). V lost 7 bases, J lost 6 bases, and 8 bases stayed unmatched. The CDR3 length is 14 residues. The CDR3 sequence is CASTQRQGAHGYTF. The CDR3 DNA follows: TGTGCCAGCACCCAACGACAGGGGGCTCATGGCTACACCTTC.

This chain joins TRBV5-1 and TRBJ2-7; 7 nucleotides agree with TRBD2. With V trimmed by 3 bases and J by 6 bases, 6 bases remained unmatched. The CDR3 runs to 13 residues. The germline V gene encodes CDR1 SGHRS and CDR2 YFSETQ. The CDR3 DNA follows: TGCGCCAGCAGCTCCGGACTAGAGCCCGAGCAGTACTTC. Translation: CASSSGLEPEQYF.

DNA of the CDR3: TGCAGCGCCAGCGCAGAGACCCAGTACTTC. Amino acid sequence: CSASAETQYF. This rearrangement joins TRBV29-1 to TRBJ2-5; D unresolved. Germline V gene lookup returns CDR1 SQVTM and CDR2 ANQGSEA. Trimming stripped 7 bases from V and 4 bases from J, with 7 bases between. CDR3 length: 10 amino acids.

This chain connects TRBV11-1 to TRBJ2-7; D is perhaps TRBD1 (6 bases). V lost 2 bases and J 6 bases, leaving 11 bases between the germline ends. The CDR3 covers 13 residues. Germline values: CDR1 SGHAT, CDR2 FQDESV (reference sequence). The CDR3 DNA is TGTGCCAGCAGCTTACAGGGGAAAGGCGAGCAGTACTTC. Residues: CASSLQGKGEQYF.

CDR3 bases: TGCGCCAGCAGCTTGGAGGGAGGCCCTCTAAACACCATATATTTT. The encoded protein is CASSLEGGPLNTIYF. This rearrangement joins TRBV5-1 to TRBJ1-3; D gene unclear. CDR3 length: 15 residues. V was clipped by 0 bases and J by 6 bases, with 13 bases between them. CDR1 is SGHRS and CDR2 is YFSETQ in the germline V gene. The variable domain in full, completed from reference TRBV5-1 and TRBJ1-3, reads KAGVTQTPRYLIKTRGQQVTLSCSPISGHRSVSWYQQTPGQGLQFLFEYFSETQRNKGNFPGRFSGRQFSNSRSEMNVSTLELGDSALYLCASSLEGGPLNTIYFGEGSWLTVV.

The chain couples TRBV4-3 to TRBJ2-3; 7 positions match TRBD2. This CDR3 has 15 amino acids. After removal of 0 bases from V and 3 bases from J, the junction contained 3 bases not matched to a gene. Germline V CDR1 and CDR2: LGHNA, YSLEER. CDR3 residues: CASSQDLRGTDTQYF. The CDR3 bases are TGCGCCAGCAGCCAAGATTTGCGGGGGACAGATACGCAGTATTTT.

The J gene is TRBJ1-5, the V gene TRBV4-1, with D uncertain. There are 15 residues in the CDR3. With 0 bases removed from V and 3 bases from J, the gap between germline ends came to 9 bases. Germline V gene data show CDR1 as MGHRA and CDR2 as YSYEKL. CDR3 sequence reads: CASSQDVGDNQPQHF. CDR3 bases: TGCGCCAGCAGCCAAGACGTGGGAGACAATCAGCCCCAGCATTTT.

This clone was counted only a few times. The genes are TRBV30 and TRBJ2-4; 8 bases are a match to TRBD2. Germline V gene data show CDR1 as GTSNPN and CDR2 as SVGIG (reference sequence). V was pared by 5 bases and J by 4 bases, with 7 bases of the junction left unmatched. The CDR3 is made up of 14 amino acids. CDR3 protein: CAWATSGGKNIQYF. In nucleotides, the CDR3 is TGTGCCTGGGCTACTAGCGGTGGGAAAAACATTCAGTACTTC.

CDR3 protein: CASQGTGVVHEQYF. DNA for the CDR3: TGTGCCAGCCAAGGGACAGGGGTCGTCCACGAGCAGTACTTC. The rearrangement joins TRBV28 to TRBJ2-7; the match to TRBD1 covers 10 bases. Germline values: CDR1 MDHEN, CDR2 SYDVKM. This CDR3 region has 14 residues. V lost 8 bases to trimming and J lost 5 bases; unmatched junction nucleotides: 9.

The chain has TRBV27 and TRBJ2-1; possible D gene TRBD2, 6 bases. The germline V gene encodes CDR1 MNHEY and CDR2 SMNVEV (reference sequence). Between the trimmed V and J ends, which lost 6 bases and 12 bases, there was a span of 15 bases. The CDR3 runs 12 residues. The DNA for the CDR3 is TGTGCCAGCAGACCGACGACCGGGGGGCAGTTCTTC. This codes for CASRPTTGGQFF.

The chain employs TRBV5-8 and TRBJ2-3; TRBD2 aligns across 9 bases. The CDR3 sequence is 14 residues long. Germline loops: CDR1 SGHTS, CDR2 YDEGEE. The V and J ends lost 0 bases and 4 bases, in that order; junction bases with no gene match: 0. The CDR3 DNA reads as TGTGCCAGCAGCTTGGGGACTAGCGCAGATACGCAGTATTTT. Its translation is CASSLGTSADTQYF. The full variable domain, rest sourced from reference TRBV5-8 and TRBJ2-3, is EAGVTQSPTHLIKTRGQQATLRCSPISGHTSVYWYQQALGLGLQFLLWYDEGEERNRGNFPPRFSGRQFPNYSSELNVNALELEDSALYLCASSLGTSADTQYFGPGTRLTVL.

This chain uses TRBV29-1 with TRBJ1-2, with 7 bases identical to TRBD1. Trimming took 6 bases from V and 5 from J; bases not matched to a gene: 6. Germline CDR1 is SQVTM and CDR2 is ANQGSEA. The CDR3 contains 12 residues. CDR3 nucleotide sequence: TGCAGCGTCTCCGGGACAGTATATGGCTACACCTTC. Protein sequence: CSVSGTVYGYTF.

V usage is TRBV7-9 and J usage is TRBJ2-5; possibly TRBD2 for D (6 bases). Germline V gene data show CDR1 as SEHNR and CDR2 as FQNEAQ (reference sequence). This CDR3 is built from 14 residues. Trimming left V 2 bases short and J 2 bases short, with 9 bases between. Written as DNA, the CDR3 is TGTGCCAGCAGCTTATTAGCGGCACAAGAGACCCAGTACTTC. It encodes CASSLLAAQETQYF.

This clone appeared a few times. The gene calls are TRBV29-1 and TRBJ1-2, with TRBD1 as a possible D gene (6 bases). Germline V gene data show CDR1 as SQVTM and CDR2 as ANQGSEA. The V gene lost 3 bases and the J gene lost 4 bases, with 24 bases spanning the gap. This CDR3 is 17 amino acids long. The CDR3 loop reads CSVEPQVRTGWSYGYTF. The DNA of the CDR3 is TGCAGCGTTGAGCCCCAAGTGCGCACAGGGTGGAGCTATGGCTACACCTTC.